Shown below are 26 T cell receptor beta chains from a single sample sequenced in a study of blood T cell repertoires in COVID-19 (dated by TCRdb to the early 2020s). Receptor amplification or capture employed the immunoSEQ multiplex PCR assay. The source is immuneACCESS, and TCRdb retained only in-frame sequences with V and J called. Part of the clones is not carried over; for the studies checked, unresolved V genes explain less than half of this, and the remainder is unexplained. The sample data list about 95,000 clones, and under 90% of these were observed just once. The ten largest make up about a quarter of the sample. Sequencing was done on a sample of peripheral blood. All receptors come from a human donor in a cohort sampled during active COVID-19.

This clone was seen a few times. The chain couples TRBV7-9 to TRBJ1-1; D may be TRBD1 (5 bases). The V and J ends lost 3 bases and 1 base respectively, with 6 bases between them. CDR1 and CDR2 (germline): SEHNR, FQNEAQ (reference sequence). CDR3 size: 13 residues. The CDR3 DNA follows: TGTGCCAGCAGCTTCCAGGGGAACACTGAAGCTTTCTTT. Translation gives CASSFQGNTEAFF.

In this sample, this clone turned up once. The chain recombines TRBV19 with TRBJ2-7, with a possible D match to TRBD2 (5 bases). V was pared by 3 bases and J by 4 bases, with 10 bases between. In germline, CDR1 is LNHDA, CDR2 SQIVND (reference sequence). This CDR3 has 13 residues. The CDR3, as DNA: TGTGCCAGTAGTATGTTCGAGGGTTACGAGCAGTACTTC. Its translation: CASSMFEGYEQYF. Full variable domain (missing parts from reference TRBV19 and TRBJ2-7): DGGITQSPKYLFRKEGQNVTLSCEQNLNHDAMYWYRQDPGQGLRLIYYSQIVNDFQKGDIAEGYSVSREKKESFPLTVTSAQKNPTAFYLCASSMFEGYEQYFGPGTRLTVT.

This chain uses TRBV29-1 with TRBJ2-5; 12 bases are shared with TRBD2. Germline V gene data show CDR1 as SQVTM and CDR2 as ANQGSEA. This CDR3 has 16 residues. V shed 8 bases and J 1 base; nucleotides not matched to a gene: 11. CDR3 region: CSHSQSSGRGQETQYF. CDR3 nucleotides: TGCAGCCACTCTCAATCTAGCGGGAGGGGCCAAGAGACCCAGTACTTC.

J is TRBJ1-2 and V is TRBV7-9, with D maybe TRBD1 (5 bases). Per germline, CDR1 SEHNR and CDR2 FQNEAQ (reference sequence). This CDR3 is 15 amino acids long. The V gene lost 1 base and the J gene lost 4 bases, with 13 bases spanning the gap. CDR3 in DNA: TGTGCCAGCAGCTTAGGCGGAGGGACGATCTATGGCTACACCTTC. This codes for CASSLGGGTIYGYTF.

The chain has TRBV2 and TRBJ2-1; TRBD1 matches at 9 bases. Germline loops: CDR1 SNHLY, CDR2 FYNNEI. The CDR3 has 15 residues. Germline trimming cut 6 bases from V and 7 bases from J; bases unmatched to any gene: 10. The CDR3 loop is CASRTDRGHFNEQFF. The CDR3, as DNA: TGTGCCAGCAGGACGGACAGGGGTCATTTTAATGAGCAGTTCTTC.

The chain combines TRBV5-1 with TRBJ2-5; 9 nucleotides match TRBD1. The V segment lost 3 bases and the J segment 4 bases; nucleotides outside the gene matches: 4. CDR3 length equals 14 residues. The germline V gene encodes CDR1 SGHRS and CDR2 YFSETQ. The CDR3 region is CASSWGQGRETQYF. DNA of the CDR3: TGCGCCAGCAGCTGGGGACAGGGAAGAGAGACCCAGTACTTC.

The chain employs TRBV3-1 (or the pseudogene TRBV3-2) and TRBJ2-1, with TRBD2 matching 10 bases. CDR1 is LGHDT, CDR2 YNNKEL, per germline (reference sequence). V gave up 4 bases and J gave up 3 bases; unmatched junction bases: 6. CDR3 length equals 16 residues. The CDR3 sequence is CASSRGLAENYNEQFF. The CDR3 nucleotides read TGTGCCAGCAGCCGAGGACTAGCGGAGAACTACAATGAGCAGTTCTTC.

This chain uses TRBV5-1 with TRBJ2-5; 9 nucleotides agree with TRBD1. The CDR3 consists of 17 residues. Trimming removed 0 bases from V and 2 bases from J; junction bases left unmatched: 8. Germline lookup yields CDR1 SGHRS and CDR2 YFSETQ. The CDR3 DNA is TGCGCCAGCAGCTTGGCCGGTTTGGGACAGGGTCAAGAGACCCAGTACTTC. Translation gives CASSLAGLGQGQETQYF. Full variable domain (rest looked up from reference TRBV5-1 and TRBJ2-5): KAGVTQTPRYLIKTRGQQVTLSCSPISGHRSVSWYQQTPGQGLQFLFEYFSETQRNKGNFPGRFSGRQFSNSRSEMNVSTLELGDSALYLCASSLAGLGQGQETQYFGPGTRLLVL.

This sequence joins TRBV7-8 and TRBJ1-5; D is uncertain. This CDR3 is 16 amino acids long. Trimming pared 5 bases from V and 0 bases from J, leaving 14 bases between. Germline V gives CDR1 SGHVS, CDR2 FQNEAQ. The CDR3 here is CASSLLYGDSNQPQHF. The CDR3 DNA sequence: TGTGCCAGCAGCCTACTGTACGGGGATAGCAATCAGCCCCAGCATTTT.

This chain links TRBV18 with TRBJ1-2; 7 bases match TRBD1. CDR1 and CDR2 from the germline V gene are KGHSH and LQKENI. This CDR3 is 14 amino acids long. Trimming at V came to 1 base and at J to 7 bases, leaving 6 bases not matched to a gene. Here the CDR3 reads CASSPRGQDGGYTF. CDR3 in DNA: TGTGCCAGCTCACCACGCGGACAGGACGGTGGCTACACCTTC. The complete variable domain, with remaining parts taken from reference TRBV18 and TRBJ1-2, reads NAGVMQNPRHLVRRRGQEARLRCSPMKGHSHVYWYRQLPEEGLKFMVYLQKENIIDESGMPKERFSAEFPKEGPSILRIQQVVRGDSAAYFCASSPRGQDGGYTFGSGTRLTVV.

A single count supports this clone. Other DNA variants within this sample encode the same CDR3. The gene calls are TRBV2 and TRBJ2-5; 13 bases are shared with TRBD2. V shed 4 bases and J 4 bases; nucleotides not matched to a gene: 3. Per the germline V gene, CDR1 is SNHLY and CDR2 is FYNNEI. The CDR3 is 15 amino acids. CDR3 coding DNA: TGTGCCAGCAGTGGGGGACTAGCGGGGCGAGAGACCCAGTACTTC. It translates to CASSGGLAGRETQYF.

This chain links TRBV28 with TRBJ2-7; weak D call: TRBD1 (6 bases). The CDR3 consists of 16 residues. CDR1 and CDR2 (germline): MDHEN, SYDVKM. Trimming removed 6 bases at V and 2 bases at J, with 20 bases between. DNA for the CDR3: TGTGCCAGCAGCCGCACCTGGACAGAGACCACCTACGAGCAGTACTTC. Its protein is CASSRTWTETTYEQYF.

V usage is TRBV3-1 (or the pseudogene TRBV3-2) and J usage is TRBJ2-3, with a possible D match to TRBD2 (5 bases). The ends were cut back, 6 bases at V and 0 bases at J, with 16 bases in the middle. The CDR3 totals 16 residues. The germline V gene encodes CDR1 LGHDT and CDR2 YNNKEL (reference sequence). CDR3 in amino acids: CASRESSGSSTDTQYF. The CDR3 DNA is TGTGCCAGCAGAGAAAGCAGCGGTTCTAGCACAGATACGCAGTATTTT.

Turning to this clone: A much larger clone sits a single nucleotide away, making a read error possible. The chain is built from TRBV5-4 and TRBJ1-3; 7 nucleotides line up with TRBD1. The V and J ends lost 4 bases and 0 bases, in that order; junction bases with no gene match: 4. In germline, CDR1 is SGHNT, CDR2 YYREEE (reference sequence). This CDR3 region has 15 residues. The CDR3 loop reads CASSTGTASGNTIYF. The CDR3 DNA follows: TGTGCCAGCAGCACCGGGACAGCCTCTGGAAACACCATATATTTT.

This clone showed up just a few times. The J gene is TRBJ1-6, the V gene TRBV6-5; 7 bases are shared with TRBD1. The CDR3 is 14 amino acids. Trimming at V came to 5 bases and at J to 7 bases, leaving 5 bases not matched to a gene. Germline CDR1 reads MNHEY; CDR2 reads SVGAGI. The CDR3 nucleotides are TGTGCCAGCAGTAAGGGACAGAAAAATTCACCCCTCCACTTT. Its translation: CASSKGQKNSPLHF.

The chain carries TRBV2 and TRBJ2-1; 14 bases align to TRBD2. Looked up from germline, CDR1 is SNHLY and CDR2 is FYNNEI. The CDR3 consists of 15 residues. The V gene end was trimmed by 6 bases and the J gene end by 6 bases; junction bases not matched to a gene: 4. The CDR3 bases are TGTGCCAGCAGGGGGGGGACTAGCGGGAGCAATGAGCAGTTCTTC. Residues: CASRGGTSGSNEQFF.

The chain combines TRBV2 with TRBJ1-1; D unclear. CDR1 is SNHLY, CDR2 FYNNEI, per germline. Trimming pared 9 bases from V and 1 base from J, leaving 12 bases between. CDR3 length equals 13 residues. The CDR3 protein is CASGGVSNTEAFF. Here the CDR3 DNA reads TGTGCCAGTGGCGGAGTCTCGAACACTGAAGCTTTCTTT.

The genes are TRBV10-3 and TRBJ1-1, with a possible D match to TRBD1 (6 bases). Germline V gene data show CDR1 as ENHRY and CDR2 as SYGVKD. The V end lost 3 bases, the J end lost 1 base, and 9 bases lay between the germline ends. This CDR3 is built from 14 residues. In nucleotides, the CDR3 is TGTGCCATCAGTGAAGGACAGCCGAACACTGAAGCTTTCTTT. This gives the protein CAISEGQPNTEAFF.

This chain uses TRBV6-5 with TRBJ2-2; the D is unclear. V dropped 2 bases and J dropped 1 base, with 11 bases sitting between them. CDR1 and CDR2 from the germline V gene are MNHEY and SVGAGI. This CDR3 has 16 amino acids. CDR3 coding DNA: TGTGCCAGCAGTTACGTGCCAGGTTGGAACACCGGGGAGCTGTTTTTT. Translating gives CASSYVPGWNTGELFF.

The chain recombines TRBV7-2 with TRBJ1-1; no definite D call. The CDR3 is made up of 15 amino acids. Trimming stripped 6 bases from V and 0 bases from J, with 14 bases between. Germline V gene data show CDR1 as SGHTA and CDR2 as FQGNSA. The CDR3 is CASSLTYNMNTEAFF. The CDR3 DNA reads TGTGCCAGCAGTCTTACGTACAATATGAACACTGAAGCTTTCTTT. Based on the CDR3 plus reference TRBV7-2 and TRBJ1-1, the full variable domain is GAGVSQSPSNKVTEKGKDVELRCDPISGHTALYWYRQSLGQGLEFLIYFQGNSAPDKSGLPSDRFSAERTGGSVSTLTIQRTQQEDSAVYLCASSLTYNMNTEAFFGQGTRLTVV.

The chain joins TRBV12-3 or TRBV12-4 to TRBJ2-7; no clear D. The V end lost 5 bases, the J end lost 7 bases, and 12 bases lay between the germline ends. The length of the CDR3 is 12 residues. For the CDR3, the DNA is TGTGCCAGCAGTCCGACATGGAAGGAGCAGTACTTC. Translated: CASSPTWKEQYF.

The gene calls are TRBV3-1 (or the pseudogene TRBV3-2) and TRBJ2-5, with D maybe TRBD1 (6 bases). The CDR3 sequence is 15 residues long. CDR1 and CDR2 from the germline V gene are LGHDT and YNNKEL (reference sequence). V lost 3 bases to trimming and J lost 5 bases, with 16 bases between them. In nucleotides, the CDR3 is TGTGCCAGCAGCCAGACAGGTACCCCCTCCGAGACCCAGTACTTC. It yields the protein CASSQTGTPSETQYF.

The chain carries TRBV11-2 and TRBJ1-2, with 7 bases aligning to TRBD1. CDR1 and CDR2 from the germline V gene are SGHAT and FQNNGV. The V segment lost 7 bases and the J segment 3 bases; nucleotides outside the gene matches: 11. This CDR3 has 15 residues. In DNA, the CDR3 is TGTGCCAGCACCATGGGACAGCGACCTGACTATGGCTACACCTTC. Protein sequence: CASTMGQRPDYGYTF. The full variable domain, rest sourced from reference TRBV11-2 and TRBJ1-2, is EAGVAQSPRYKIIEKRQSVAFWCNPISGHATLYWYQQILGQGPKLLIQFQNNGVVDDSQLPKDRFSAERLKGVDSTLKIQPAKLEDSAVYLCASTMGQRPDYGYTFGSGTRLTVV.

This chain joins TRBV15 and TRBJ1-5; tentative D call: TRBD1 (5 bases). The CDR3 runs 15 residues. Germline V CDR1 and CDR2: LNHNV, YYDKDF (reference sequence). V was trimmed by 0 bases and J by 9 bases, leaving 15 bases between them. CDR3 bases: TGTGCCACCAGCAGAGATCGGGGGGTTGTAGGGCCCCAGCATTTT. As protein: CATSRDRGVVGPQHF. Filled out from reference TRBV15 and TRBJ1-5, the complete variable domain reads DAMVIQNPRYQVTQFGKPVTLSCSQTLNHNVMYWYQQKSSQAPKLLFHYYDKDFNNEADTPDNFQSRRPNTSFCFLDIRSPGLGDTAMYLCATSRDRGVVGPQHFGDGTRLSIL.

The chain links TRBV4-1 to TRBJ2-1; 7 nucleotides agree with TRBD2. The CDR3 sequence is 16 residues long. Germline V gene sequence: CDR1 MGHRA, CDR2 YSYEKL. V was pared by 0 bases and J by 5 bases, with 7 bases of the junction left unmatched. CDR3 nucleotides: TGCGCCAGCAGCCAAGAATCACTAGCGAGCCACAATGAGCAGTTCTTC. It is translated as CASSQESLASHNEQFF.

The V call is TRBV28, the J call TRBJ1-1, with a tentative D call TRBD1 (5 bases). CDR1 and CDR2 (germline): MDHEN, SYDVKM. Deletions cut 6 bases from V and 5 bases from J, with 16 bases between. This CDR3 spans 14 amino acids. This chain's CDR3 is CASRRTTGGTEAFF. The CDR3 bases are TGTGCCAGCAGACGTACCACAGGAGGGACTGAAGCTTTCTTT.